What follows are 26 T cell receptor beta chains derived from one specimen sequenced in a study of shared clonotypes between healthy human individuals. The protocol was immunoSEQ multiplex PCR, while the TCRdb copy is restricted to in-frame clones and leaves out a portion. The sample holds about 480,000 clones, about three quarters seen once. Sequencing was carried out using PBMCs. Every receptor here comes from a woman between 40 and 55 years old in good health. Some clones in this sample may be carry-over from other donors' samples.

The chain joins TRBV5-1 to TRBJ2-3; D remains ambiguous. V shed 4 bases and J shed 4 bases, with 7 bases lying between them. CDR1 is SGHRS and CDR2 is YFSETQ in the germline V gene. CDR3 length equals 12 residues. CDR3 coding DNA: TGCGCCAGCAGCCGGCCCGCAGATACGCAGTATTTT. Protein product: CASSRPADTQYF.

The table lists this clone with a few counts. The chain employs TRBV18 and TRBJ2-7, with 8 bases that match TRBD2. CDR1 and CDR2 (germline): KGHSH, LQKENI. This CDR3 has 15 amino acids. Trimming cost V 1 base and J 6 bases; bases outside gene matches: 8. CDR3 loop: CASSPQNTGGPEQYF. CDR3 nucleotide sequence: TGTGCCAGCTCACCACAGAACACGGGAGGGCCCGAGCAGTACTTC.

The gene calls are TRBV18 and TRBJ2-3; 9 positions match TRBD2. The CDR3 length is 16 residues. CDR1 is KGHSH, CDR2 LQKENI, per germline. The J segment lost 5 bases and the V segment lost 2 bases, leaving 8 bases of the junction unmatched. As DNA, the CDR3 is TGTGCCAGCTCACCAGCGACTAGCGGAGAGGTAGATACGCAGTATTTT. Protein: CASSPATSGEVDTQYF.

The CDR3 DNA is TGTGCCAGCAGCTTTTTAGAGGCTGGAAACACCATATATTTT. Translation: CASSFLEAGNTIYF. The J gene is TRBJ1-3, the V gene TRBV7-8; D gene unclear. Germline assignment: CDR1 SGHVS and CDR2 FQNEAQ. The CDR3 is 14 residues long. V lost 3 bases, J lost 2 bases, and 8 bases lay in between.

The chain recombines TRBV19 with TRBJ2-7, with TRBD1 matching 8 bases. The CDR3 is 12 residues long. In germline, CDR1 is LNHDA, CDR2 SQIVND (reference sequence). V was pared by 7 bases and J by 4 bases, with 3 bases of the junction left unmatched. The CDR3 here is CASTNRGYEQYF. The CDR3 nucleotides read TGTGCCAGTACGAACAGGGGGTACGAGCAGTACTTC.

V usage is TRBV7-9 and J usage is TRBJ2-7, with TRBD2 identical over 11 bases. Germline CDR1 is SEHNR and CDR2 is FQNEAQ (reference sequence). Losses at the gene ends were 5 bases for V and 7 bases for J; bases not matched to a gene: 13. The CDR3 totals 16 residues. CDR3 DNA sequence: TGTGCCAGCAGCGCAAAGGGTAGCGGGAGGGCGGGGGAGCAGTACTTC. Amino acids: CASSAKGSGRAGEQYF.

The CDR3 nucleotides are TGCGCCAGCAGCAGAGAACAGGGGACCTATGGCTACACCTTC. Translating it yields CASSREQGTYGYTF. The V gene is TRBV5-1, the J gene TRBJ1-2, with 7 bases that match TRBD1. CDR1 is SGHRS, CDR2 YFSETQ, per germline. The CDR3 runs to 14 residues. V lost 4 bases, J lost 4 bases, and 7 bases stayed unmatched.

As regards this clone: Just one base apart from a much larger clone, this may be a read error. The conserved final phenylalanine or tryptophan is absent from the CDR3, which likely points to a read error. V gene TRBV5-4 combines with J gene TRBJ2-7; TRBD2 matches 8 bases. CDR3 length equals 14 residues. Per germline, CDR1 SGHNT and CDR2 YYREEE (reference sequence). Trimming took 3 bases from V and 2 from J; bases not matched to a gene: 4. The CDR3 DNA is TGTGCCAGCAGCTCCGGGACTAGGGCCTACGAGCAGTACTCC. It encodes CASSSGTRAYEQYS.

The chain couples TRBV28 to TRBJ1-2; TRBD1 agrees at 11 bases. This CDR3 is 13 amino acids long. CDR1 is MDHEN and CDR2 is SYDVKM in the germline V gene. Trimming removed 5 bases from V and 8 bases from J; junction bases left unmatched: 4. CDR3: CASSLRDRGGYTF. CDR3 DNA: TGTGCCAGCAGTCTCCGGGACAGGGGGGGCTACACCTTC.

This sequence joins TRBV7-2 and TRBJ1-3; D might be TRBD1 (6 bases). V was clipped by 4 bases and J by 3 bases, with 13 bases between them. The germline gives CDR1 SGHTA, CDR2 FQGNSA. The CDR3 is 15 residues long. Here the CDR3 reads CASSSDQGFGNTIYF. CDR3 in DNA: TGTGCCAGCAGCTCAGACCAGGGGTTTGGAAACACCATATATTTT.

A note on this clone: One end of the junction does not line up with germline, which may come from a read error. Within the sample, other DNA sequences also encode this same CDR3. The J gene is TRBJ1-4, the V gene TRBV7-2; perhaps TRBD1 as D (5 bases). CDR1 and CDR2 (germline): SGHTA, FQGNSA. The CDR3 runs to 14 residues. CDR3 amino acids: CASSPQRGGEKLFF. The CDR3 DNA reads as TGTGCCAGCAGCCCGCAGAGGGGTGGTGAAAAGCTGTTTTTT.

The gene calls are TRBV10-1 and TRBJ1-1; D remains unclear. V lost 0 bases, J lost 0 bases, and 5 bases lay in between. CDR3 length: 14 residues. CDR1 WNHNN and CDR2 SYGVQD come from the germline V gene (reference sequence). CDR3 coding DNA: TGCGCCAGCAGTGAGTCAGGGATGAACACTGAAGCTTTCTTT. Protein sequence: CASSESGMNTEAFF.

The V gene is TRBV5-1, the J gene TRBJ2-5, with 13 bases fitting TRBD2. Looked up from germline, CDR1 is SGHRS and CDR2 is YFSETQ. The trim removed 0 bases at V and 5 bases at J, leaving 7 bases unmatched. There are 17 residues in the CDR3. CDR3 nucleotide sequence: TGCGCCAGCAGCTTGGGGACTAGCGGGAGAAGTGAGGAGACCCAGTACTTC. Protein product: CASSLGTSGRSEETQYF.

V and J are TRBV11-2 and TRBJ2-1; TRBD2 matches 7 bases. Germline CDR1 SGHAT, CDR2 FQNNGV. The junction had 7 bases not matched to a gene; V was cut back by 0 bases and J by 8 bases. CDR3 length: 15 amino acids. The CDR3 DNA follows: TGTGCCAGCAGCTTAGATGGGGCGGGAGTGTATGAGCAGTTCTTC. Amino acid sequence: CASSLDGAGVYEQFF.

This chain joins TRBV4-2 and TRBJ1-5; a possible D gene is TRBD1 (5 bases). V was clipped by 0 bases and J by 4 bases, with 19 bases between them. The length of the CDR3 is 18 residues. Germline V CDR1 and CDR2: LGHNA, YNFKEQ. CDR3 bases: TGTGCCAGCAGCCAAGATTTGTACACTCTCGGGGGGAATCAGCCCCAGCATTTT. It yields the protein CASSQDLYTLGGNQPQHF.

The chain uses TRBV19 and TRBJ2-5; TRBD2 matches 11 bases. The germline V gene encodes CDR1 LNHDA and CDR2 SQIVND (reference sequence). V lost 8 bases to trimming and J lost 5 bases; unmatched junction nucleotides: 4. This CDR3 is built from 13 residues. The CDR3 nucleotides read TGTGCCAGTCGACTAGCGGGACGGGAGACCCAGTACTTC. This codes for CASRLAGRETQYF.

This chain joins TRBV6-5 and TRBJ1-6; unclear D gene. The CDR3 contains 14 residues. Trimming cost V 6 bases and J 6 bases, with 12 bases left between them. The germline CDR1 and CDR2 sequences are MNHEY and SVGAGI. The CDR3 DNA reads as TGTGCCAGCAGCCGCCGGGCGAGTAATTCACCCCTCCACTTT. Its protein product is CASSRRASNSPLHF.

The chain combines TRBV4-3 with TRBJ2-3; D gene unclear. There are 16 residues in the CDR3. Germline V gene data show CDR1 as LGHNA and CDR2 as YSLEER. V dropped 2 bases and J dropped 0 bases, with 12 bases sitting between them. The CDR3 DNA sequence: TGCGCCAGCAGCCAACACAACAGTGATAGCACAGATACGCAGTATTTT. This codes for CASSQHNSDSTDTQYF.

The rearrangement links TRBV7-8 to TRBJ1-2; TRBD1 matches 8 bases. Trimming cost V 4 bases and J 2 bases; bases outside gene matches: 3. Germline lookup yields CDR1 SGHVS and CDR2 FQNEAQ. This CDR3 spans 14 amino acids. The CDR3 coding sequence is TGTGCCAGCAGCTCGGACAGGGCCAACTATGGCTACACCTTC. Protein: CASSSDRANYGYTF. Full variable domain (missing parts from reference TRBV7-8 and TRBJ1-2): GAGVSQSPRYKVAKRGQDVALRCDPISGHVSLFWYQQALGQGPEFLTYFQNEAQLDKSGLPSDRFFAERPEGSVSTLKIQRTQQEDSAVYLCASSSDRANYGYTFGSGTRLTVV.

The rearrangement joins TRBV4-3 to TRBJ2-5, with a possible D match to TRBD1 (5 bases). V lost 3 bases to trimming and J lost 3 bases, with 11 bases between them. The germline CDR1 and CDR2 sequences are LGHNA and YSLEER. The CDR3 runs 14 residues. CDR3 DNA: TGCGCCAGCAGCCAGCTGGACAAGGAAGAGACCCAGTACTTC. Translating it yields CASSQLDKEETQYF.

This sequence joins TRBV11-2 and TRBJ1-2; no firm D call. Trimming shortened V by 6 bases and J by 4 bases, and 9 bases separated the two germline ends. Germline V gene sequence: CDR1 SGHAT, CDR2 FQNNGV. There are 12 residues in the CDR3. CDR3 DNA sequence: TGTGCCAGCAGAGCTGAATCCTATGGCTACACCTTC. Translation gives CASRAESYGYTF. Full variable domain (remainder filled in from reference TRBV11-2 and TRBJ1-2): EAGVAQSPRYKIIEKRQSVAFWCNPISGHATLYWYQQILGQGPKLLIQFQNNGVVDDSQLPKDRFSAERLKGVDSTLKIQPAKLEDSAVYLCASRAESYGYTFGSGTRLTVV.

The CDR3 region is CASSLTPGETQYF. CDR3 sequence (DNA): TGTGCCAGCAGCCTCACACCTGGGGAGACCCAGTACTTC. This chain joins TRBV9 and TRBJ2-5, with D hard to call. V gave up 4 bases and J gave up 5 bases, with 12 bases separating them. Germline-derived CDR1 and CDR2 are SGDLS and YYNGEE. This CDR3 spans 13 amino acids.

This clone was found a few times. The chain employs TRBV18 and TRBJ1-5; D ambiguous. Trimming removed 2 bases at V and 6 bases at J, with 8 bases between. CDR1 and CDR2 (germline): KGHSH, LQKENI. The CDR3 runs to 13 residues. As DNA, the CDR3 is TGTGCCAGCTCACCATCAGGAGGTCAGCCCCAGCATTTT. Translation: CASSPSGGQPQHF.

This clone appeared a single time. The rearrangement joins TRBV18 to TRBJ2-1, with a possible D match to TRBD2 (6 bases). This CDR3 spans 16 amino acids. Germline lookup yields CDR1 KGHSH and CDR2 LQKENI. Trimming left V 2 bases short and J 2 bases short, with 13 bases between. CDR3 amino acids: CASSPANSGPYNEQFF. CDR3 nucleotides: TGTGCCAGCTCACCAGCCAATAGCGGACCCTACAATGAGCAGTTCTTC.

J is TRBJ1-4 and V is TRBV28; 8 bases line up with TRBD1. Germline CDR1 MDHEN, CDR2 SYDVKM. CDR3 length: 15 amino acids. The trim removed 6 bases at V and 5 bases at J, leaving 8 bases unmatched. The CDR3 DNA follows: TGTGCCAGCAGCCGAACAGGGGGTGGAAATGAAAAACTGTTTTTT. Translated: CASSRTGGGNEKLFF.

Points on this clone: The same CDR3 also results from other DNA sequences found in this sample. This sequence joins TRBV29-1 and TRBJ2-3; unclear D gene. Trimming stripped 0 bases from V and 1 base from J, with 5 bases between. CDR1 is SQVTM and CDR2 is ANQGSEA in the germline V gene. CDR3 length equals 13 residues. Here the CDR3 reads CSVEELGTDTQYF. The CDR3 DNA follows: TGCAGCGTTGAAGAACTTGGCACAGATACGCAGTATTTT.